This TCR beta chain was profiled in a study of CD8 T cells in Susac syndrome. RNA was extracted with the RNeasy kit, and a quantity of 0.5 to 1 ug was reverse transcribed using random hexamers. Amplification of TCR beta CDR3 used immunoSEQ multiplex PCR across 54 Vbeta and 13 Jbeta. One entry per CDR3 protein, called by TCRdb with MiXCR from the immunoSEQ multiplex PCR reads. The profile shows a few hundred thousand distinct CDR3 sequences, about 91% of them singletons. Sequencing of TCR beta was undertaken in CD8+ and CD4+ T cells derived from blood. Looked up from germline, CDR1 is LNHDA and CDR2 is SQIVND (reference sequence). The CDR3 totals 14 residues. Trimming pared 11 bases from V and 2 bases from J, leaving 16 bases between.

The chain couples TRBV19 to TRBJ1-5; tentative D call: TRBD1 (5 bases). Sequences were obtained from CD8+ T cells from PBMCs. The source of this sequence is a human donor with multiple sclerosis. The CDR3 sequence: CASLRGEGNQPQHF. DNA for the CDR3: TGTGCCTCCCTCCGGGGGGAGGGCAATCAGCCCCAGCATTTT.